Below, 2 T cell receptor beta chains from the same sample are listed, as sequenced in a study of CD8+ T cells in alopecia areata. RNA was extracted and reverse transcribed into cDNA as the sequencing template. The protocol was immunoSEQ multiplex PCR, while the TCRdb copy is restricted to in-frame clones and leaves out a portion. The data show about 210,000 clones, less than 75% seen once. Sample treatment: oral pan-JAK inhibitor, 5-10 mg twice daily. The sample was CD4+ T cells sorted from blood, taken at week 4, from a patient treated with tofacitinib. These receptors were taken from a human donor with alopecia areata.

Regarding this clone: The same CDR3 arises from other DNA sequences in this sample as well. The chain combines TRBV29-1 with TRBJ2-3; possible D gene TRBD2, 5 bases. Germline V gives CDR1 SQVTM, CDR2 ANQGSEA. Trimming left V 7 bases short and J 2 bases short, with 13 bases between. The CDR3 runs 13 residues. As DNA, the CDR3 is TGCAGCGCCGGACTGAAAAACACAGATACGCAGTATTTT. Translating gives CSAGLKNTDTQYF.

The chain combines TRBV9 with TRBJ2-1; no firm D call. V lost 0 bases to trimming and J lost 11 bases, with 6 bases between them. CDR3 size: 11 residues. Germline V CDR1 and CDR2: SGDLS, YYNGEE. CDR3 nucleotide sequence: TGTGCCAGCAGCGTAGGGTTAAAGCAGTTCTTC. As protein: CASSVGLKQFF. The whole variable domain, filled in from reference TRBV9 and TRBJ2-1, reads DSGVTQTPKHLITATGQRVTLRCSPRSGDLSVYWYQQSLDQGLQFLIQYYNGEERAKGNILERFSAQQFPDLHSELNLSSLELGDSALYFCASSVGLKQFFGPGTRLTVL.